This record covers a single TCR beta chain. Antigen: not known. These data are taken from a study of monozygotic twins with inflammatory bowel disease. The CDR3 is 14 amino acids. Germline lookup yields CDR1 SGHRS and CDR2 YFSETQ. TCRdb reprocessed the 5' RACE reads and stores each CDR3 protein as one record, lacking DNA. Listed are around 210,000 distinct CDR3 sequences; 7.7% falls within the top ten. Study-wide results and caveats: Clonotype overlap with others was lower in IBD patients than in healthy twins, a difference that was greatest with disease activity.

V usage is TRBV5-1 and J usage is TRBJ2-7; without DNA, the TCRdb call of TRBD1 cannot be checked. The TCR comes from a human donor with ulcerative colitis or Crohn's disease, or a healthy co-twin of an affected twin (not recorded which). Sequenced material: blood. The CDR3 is CASSVRDTYYEQYF.